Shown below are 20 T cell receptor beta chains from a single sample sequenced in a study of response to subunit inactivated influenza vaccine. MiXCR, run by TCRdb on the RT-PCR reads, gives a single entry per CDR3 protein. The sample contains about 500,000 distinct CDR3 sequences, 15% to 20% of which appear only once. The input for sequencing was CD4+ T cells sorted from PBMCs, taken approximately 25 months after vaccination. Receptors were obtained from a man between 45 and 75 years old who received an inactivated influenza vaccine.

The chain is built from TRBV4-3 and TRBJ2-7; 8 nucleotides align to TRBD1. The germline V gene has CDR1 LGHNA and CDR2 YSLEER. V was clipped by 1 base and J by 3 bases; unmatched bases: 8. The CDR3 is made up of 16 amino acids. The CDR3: CASSQVRTGKSYEQYF. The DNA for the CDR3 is TGCGCCAGCAGCCAAGTCCGGACAGGGAAAAGCTACGAGCAGTACTTC.

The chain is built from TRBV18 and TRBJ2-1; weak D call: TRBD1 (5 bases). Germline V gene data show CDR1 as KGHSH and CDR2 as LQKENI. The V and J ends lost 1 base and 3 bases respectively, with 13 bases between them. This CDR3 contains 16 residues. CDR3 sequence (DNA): TGTGCCAGCTCACCACAAGGAGACAGCTACTACAATGAGCAGTTCTTC. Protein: CASSPQGDSYYNEQFF.

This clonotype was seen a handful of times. The CDR3 coding sequence is TGTGCCAGCAGTTTTCAAGATTCCCAGCAGTACTTC. It is translated as CASSFQDSQQYF. The gene calls are TRBV12-3 or TRBV12-4 and TRBJ2-7; D is uncertain. There are 12 residues in the CDR3. The V gene lost 3 bases and the J gene lost 8 bases, with 11 bases spanning the gap.

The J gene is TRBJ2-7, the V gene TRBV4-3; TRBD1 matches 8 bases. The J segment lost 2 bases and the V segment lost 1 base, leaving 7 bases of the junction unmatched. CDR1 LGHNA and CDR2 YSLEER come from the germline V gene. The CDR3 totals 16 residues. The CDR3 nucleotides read TGCGCCAGCAGCCAAGCTCCGGGACAGGCTGCCTACGAGCAGTACTTC. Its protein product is CASSQAPGQAAYEQYF.

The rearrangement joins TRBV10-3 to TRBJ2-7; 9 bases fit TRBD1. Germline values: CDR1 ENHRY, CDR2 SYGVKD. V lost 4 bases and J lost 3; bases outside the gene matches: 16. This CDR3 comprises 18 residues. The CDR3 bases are TGTGCCATCAGTGCCCGGGACAGGGTGGGTCGCGGCGGCTACGAGCAGTACTTC. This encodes CAISARDRVGRGGYEQYF.

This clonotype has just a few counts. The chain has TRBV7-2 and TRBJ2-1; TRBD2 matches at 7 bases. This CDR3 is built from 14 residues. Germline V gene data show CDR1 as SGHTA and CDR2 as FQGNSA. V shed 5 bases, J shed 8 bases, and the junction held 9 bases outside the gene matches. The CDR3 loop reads CASSVRLAAHEQFF. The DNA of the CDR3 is TGTGCCAGCAGCGTCAGACTAGCTGCCCATGAGCAGTTCTTC.

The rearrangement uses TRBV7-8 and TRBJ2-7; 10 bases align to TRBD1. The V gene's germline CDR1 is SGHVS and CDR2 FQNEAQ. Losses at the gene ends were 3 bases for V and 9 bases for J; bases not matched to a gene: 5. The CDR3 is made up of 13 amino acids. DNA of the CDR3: TGTGCCAGCAGCTTGGGACAGGGGAGGTGGCAGTACTTC. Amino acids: CASSLGQGRWQYF.

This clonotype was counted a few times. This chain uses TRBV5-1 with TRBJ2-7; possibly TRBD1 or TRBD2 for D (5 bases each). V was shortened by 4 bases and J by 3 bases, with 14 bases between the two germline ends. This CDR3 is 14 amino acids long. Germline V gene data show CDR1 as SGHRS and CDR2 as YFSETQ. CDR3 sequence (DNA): TGCGCCAGCAGCCCGGGACCGGCGAACTACGAGCAGTACTTC. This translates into CASSPGPANYEQYF.

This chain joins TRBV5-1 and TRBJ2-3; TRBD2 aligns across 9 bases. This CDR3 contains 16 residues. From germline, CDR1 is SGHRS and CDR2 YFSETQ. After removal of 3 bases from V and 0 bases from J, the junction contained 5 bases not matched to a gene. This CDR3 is CASSSIAGASTDTQYF. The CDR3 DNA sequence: TGCGCCAGCAGCTCAATAGCGGGGGCCAGCACAGATACGCAGTATTTT.

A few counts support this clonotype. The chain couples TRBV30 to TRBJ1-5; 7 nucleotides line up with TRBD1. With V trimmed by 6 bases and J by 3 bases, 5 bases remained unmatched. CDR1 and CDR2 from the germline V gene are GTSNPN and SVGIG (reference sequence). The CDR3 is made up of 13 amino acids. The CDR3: CACTGQHNQPQHF. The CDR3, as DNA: TGTGCCTGCACGGGACAGCACAATCAGCCCCAGCATTTT.

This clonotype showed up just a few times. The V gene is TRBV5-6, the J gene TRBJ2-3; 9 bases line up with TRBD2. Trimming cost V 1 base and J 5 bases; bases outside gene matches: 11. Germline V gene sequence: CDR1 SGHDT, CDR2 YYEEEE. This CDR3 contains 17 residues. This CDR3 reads CASSLPVSGGMVDTQYF. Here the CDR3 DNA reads TGTGCCAGCAGCTTGCCTGTGAGCGGGGGGATGGTAGATACGCAGTATTTT.

In DNA form, the CDR3 reads TGTGCCAGCAGCTTGGACCAGGGTGAGGGCTACACCTTC. The encoded protein is CASSLDQGEGYTF. The chain couples TRBV5-6 to TRBJ1-2; maybe TRBD1 (5 bases). The CDR3 runs to 13 residues. Germline assignment: CDR1 SGHDT and CDR2 YYEEEE. Trimming left V 0 bases short and J 8 bases short, with 11 bases between.

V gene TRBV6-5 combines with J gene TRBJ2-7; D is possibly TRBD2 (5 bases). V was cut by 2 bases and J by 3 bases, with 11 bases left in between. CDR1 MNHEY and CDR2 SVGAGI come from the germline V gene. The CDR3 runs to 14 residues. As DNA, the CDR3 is TGTGCCAGCAGTTACGGACTCCAAAACTACGAGCAGTACTTC. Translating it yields CASSYGLQNYEQYF.

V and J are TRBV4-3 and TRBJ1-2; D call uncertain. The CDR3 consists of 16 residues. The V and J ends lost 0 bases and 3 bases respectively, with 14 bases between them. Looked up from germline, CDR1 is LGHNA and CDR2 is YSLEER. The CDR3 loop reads CASSQDRQRPDYGYTF. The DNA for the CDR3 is TGCGCCAGCAGCCAAGATCGGCAGCGCCCCGACTATGGCTACACCTTC.

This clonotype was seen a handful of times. In DNA, the CDR3 is TGCAGCGTTACCAATGCTAACTATGGCTACACCTTC. It encodes CSVTNANYGYTF. This chain connects TRBV29-1 to TRBJ1-2; no definite D call. V was shortened by 5 bases and J by 0 bases, with 7 bases between the two germline ends. CDR1 SQVTM and CDR2 ANQGSEA come from the germline V gene. This CDR3 is 12 amino acids long.

As DNA, the CDR3 is TGTGCCAGCAGTTCTAGCGGGAGGGTTATCTACGAGCAGTACTTC. Translating it yields CASSSSGRVIYEQYF. This rearrangement joins TRBV28 to TRBJ2-7, with TRBD2 matching over 12 bases. CDR1 MDHEN and CDR2 SYDVKM come from the germline V gene. This CDR3 is 15 amino acids long. Germline trimming cut 4 bases from V and 3 bases from J; bases unmatched to any gene: 4.

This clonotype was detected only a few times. The CDR3 coding sequence is TGTGCCAGCAGTTTTGGCGGCGGAATTAATTCACCCCTCCACTTT. It specifies CASSFGGGINSPLHF. The chain joins TRBV12-3 or TRBV12-4 to TRBJ1-6; D gene uncertain. The CDR3 is made up of 15 amino acids. V was trimmed by 3 bases and J by 6 bases, leaving 12 bases between them.

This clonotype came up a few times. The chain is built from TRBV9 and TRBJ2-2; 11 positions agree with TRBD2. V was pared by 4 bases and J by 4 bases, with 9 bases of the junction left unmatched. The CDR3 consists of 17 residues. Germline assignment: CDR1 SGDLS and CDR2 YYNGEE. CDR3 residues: CASSLRFGTSGTGELFF. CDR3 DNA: TGTGCCAGCAGCCTACGCTTTGGGACTAGCGGCACCGGGGAGCTGTTTTTT.

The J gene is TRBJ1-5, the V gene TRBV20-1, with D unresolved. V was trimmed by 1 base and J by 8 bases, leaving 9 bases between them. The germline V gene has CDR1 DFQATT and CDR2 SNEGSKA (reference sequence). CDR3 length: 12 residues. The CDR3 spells CSARVVSEPQHF. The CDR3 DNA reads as TGCAGTGCTAGAGTCGTGTCCGAGCCCCAGCATTTT.

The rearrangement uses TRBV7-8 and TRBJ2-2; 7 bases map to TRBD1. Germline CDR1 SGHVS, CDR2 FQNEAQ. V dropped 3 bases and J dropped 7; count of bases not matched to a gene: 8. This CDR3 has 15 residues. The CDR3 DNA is TGTGCCAGCAGCTTTAAAAGGGGGCTGAACGGGGAGCTGTTTTTT. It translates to CASSFKRGLNGELFF.